The 11 T cell receptor beta chains presented below share a single source sample, sequenced in a study of blood T cells in healthy people across ages. The authors ran a second PCR of 7 to 11 cycles using a sample-barcoded 5' primer and a J-beta primer mix. TCRdb passed the 5' RACE reads through MiXCR, listing each CDR3 protein once. Among more than 1 million distinct CDR3 sequences listed, roughly 45% were seen once. The sequenced sample consisted of blood. Receptors originate from a woman aged 55-70 years in good health.

Turning to this clonotype: At one end, the junction sequence differs from germline, possibly due to a read error. The chain uses TRBV11-1 and TRBJ2-1; no firm D call. The CDR3 is made up of 13 amino acids. CDR1 and CDR2 from the germline V gene are SGHAT and FQDESV (reference sequence). The CDR3 coding sequence is TGTGCCAGCAGCTTAGCAACCTTCAATGAGCGGTTCTTC. It encodes CASSLATFNERFF.

A word on this clonotype: An end of the junction differs from the germline gene, which may be a read error. This chain links TRBV6-5 with TRBJ2-1; tentative D call: TRBD1 (6 bases). Germline V gives CDR1 MNHEY, CDR2 SVGAGI. The CDR3 has 15 residues. The CDR3 region has the DNA TGTGCCAGCAGTCTGCCTGGGGGCCGCTACTATGAGCAGTTCTTC. It specifies CASSLPGGRYYEQFF.

The J gene is TRBJ2-3, the V gene TRBV27; tentatively, D is TRBD2 (5 bases). Germline assignment: CDR1 MNHEY and CDR2 SMNVEV (reference sequence). CDR3 size: 10 residues. Deletions cut 10 bases from V and 6 bases from J, with 8 bases between. This chain's CDR3 is CATGVDTQYF. In DNA, the CDR3 is TGTGCCACCGGGGTGGATACGCAGTATTTT.

The rearrangement links TRBV10-2 to TRBJ1-2, with a possible D match to TRBD1 (5 bases). V was trimmed by 10 bases and J by 8 bases, leaving 23 bases between them. Germline V lookup: CDR1 WSHSY, CDR2 SAAADI. The CDR3 totals 14 residues. The CDR3: CATLRRQSGGGYTF. CDR3 nucleotides: TGCGCCACCCTAAGACGACAGTCTGGTGGGGGCTACACCTTC.

In regard to this clonotype: A single base separates this from a much larger clone, so it may be a read error. The chain employs TRBV20-1 and TRBJ2-4; 15 bases fit TRBD2. The V and J ends lost 6 bases and 13 bases, in that order; junction bases with no gene match: 13. CDR3 length: 15 amino acids. Germline V gene lookup returns CDR1 DFQATT and CDR2 SNEGSKA (reference sequence). CDR3 bases: TGCAGTGCCCGGACTAGCGGGAGGGTCCGTGGCGGGCAGTACTTC. This sequence encodes CSARTSGRVRGGQYF.

The rearrangement uses TRBV28 and TRBJ2-7, with 10 bases fitting TRBD2. CDR3 length: 15 residues. Germline loops: CDR1 MDHEN, CDR2 SYDVKM. V lost 7 bases and J lost 5; bases outside the gene matches: 11. The CDR3 bases are TGTGCCAGCACACTGACTAGCGGGTATCCCCACGAGCAGTACTTC. It codes for CASTLTSGYPHEQYF.

CDR3 region: CASRSWGREGGDEQFF. The DNA of the CDR3 is TGTGCCAGCAGAAGCTGGGGGCGGGAGGGCGGAGATGAGCAGTTCTTC. The rearrangement joins TRBV13 to TRBJ2-1; TRBD2 matches 9 bases. Germline-derived CDR1 and CDR2 are PRHDT and FYEKMQ (reference sequence). This CDR3 has 16 amino acids. The V and J ends lost 6 bases and 8 bases, in that order; junction bases with no gene match: 14.

The J gene is TRBJ2-5, the V gene TRBV20-1; 10 nucleotides line up with TRBD1. The J call may be mistaken, given a closer DNA end match to TRBJ2-7. CDR1 is DFQATT and CDR2 is SNEGSKA in the germline V gene (reference sequence). The CDR3 is made up of 15 amino acids. The CDR3 loop reads CSARDHWDRGAEQYF. CDR3 in DNA: TGCAGTGCTAGAGATCATTGGGACAGGGGAGCCGAGCAGTACTTC.

The sample holds one count of this clonotype. This rearrangement joins TRBV15 to TRBJ1-5, with a weak D call TRBD1 (5 bases). Deletions cut 1 base from V and 6 bases from J, with 10 bases between. CDR1 and CDR2 from the germline V gene are LNHNV and YYDKDF (reference sequence). This CDR3 region has 14 residues. The CDR3 DNA reads as TGTGCCACCAGCAGAGGAAGGGGCATTCAGCCCCAGCATTTT. This translates into CATSRGRGIQPQHF.

This chain links TRBV5-1 with TRBJ2-1; D is unclear. CDR1 is SGHRS, CDR2 YFSETQ, per germline. CDR3 size: 11 residues. V was shortened by 4 bases and J by 6 bases, with 5 bases between the two germline ends. DNA of the CDR3: TGCGCCAGCAGCGGAGTCAATGAGCAGTTCTTC. Its translation: CASSGVNEQFF.

This chain joins TRBV5-1 and TRBJ1-2; D uncertain. This CDR3 has 15 amino acids. Trimming removed 0 bases from V and 5 bases from J, with 14 bases in between. CDR1 SGHRS and CDR2 YFSETQ come from the germline V gene. The CDR3 protein is CASSLEPLGPYGYTF. CDR3 nucleotide sequence: TGCGCCAGCAGCTTGGAGCCCCTAGGCCCATATGGCTACACCTTC.